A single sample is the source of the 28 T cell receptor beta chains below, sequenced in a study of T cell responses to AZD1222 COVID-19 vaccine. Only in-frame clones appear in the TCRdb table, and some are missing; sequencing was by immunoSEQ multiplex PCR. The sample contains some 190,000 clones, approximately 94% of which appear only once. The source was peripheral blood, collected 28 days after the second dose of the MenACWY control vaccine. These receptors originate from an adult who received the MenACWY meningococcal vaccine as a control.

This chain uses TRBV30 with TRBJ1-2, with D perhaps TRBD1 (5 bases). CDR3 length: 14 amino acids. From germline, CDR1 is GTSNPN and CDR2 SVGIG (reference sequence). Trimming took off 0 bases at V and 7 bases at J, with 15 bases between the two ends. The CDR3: CAWSVGEGRAGYTF. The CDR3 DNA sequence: TGTGCCTGGAGTGTAGGAGAGGGGAGGGCTGGCTACACCTTC.

The CDR3 nucleotides are TGTGCCAGCAGCTTGACCAGCGGGGGCACTGAAGCTTTCTTT. Its protein product is CASSLTSGGTEAFF. V usage is TRBV7-9 and J usage is TRBJ1-1, with a possible D match to TRBD1 (5 bases). V lost 3 bases, J lost 4 bases, and 12 bases lay in between. The germline V gene encodes CDR1 SEHNR and CDR2 FQNEAQ (reference sequence). There are 14 residues in the CDR3.

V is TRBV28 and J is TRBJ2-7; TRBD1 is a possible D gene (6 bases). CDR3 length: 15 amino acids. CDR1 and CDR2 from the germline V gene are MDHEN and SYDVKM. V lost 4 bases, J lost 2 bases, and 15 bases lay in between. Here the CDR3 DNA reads TGTGCCAGCAGTTCGCCTCCGGGACACCCCTACGAGCAGTACTTC. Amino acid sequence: CASSSPPGHPYEQYF.

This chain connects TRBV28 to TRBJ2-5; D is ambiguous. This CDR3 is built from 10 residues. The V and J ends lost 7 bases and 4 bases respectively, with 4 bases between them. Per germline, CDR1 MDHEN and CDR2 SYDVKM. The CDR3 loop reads CASKGETQYF. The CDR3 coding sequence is TGTGCCAGCAAAGGAGAGACCCAGTACTTC.

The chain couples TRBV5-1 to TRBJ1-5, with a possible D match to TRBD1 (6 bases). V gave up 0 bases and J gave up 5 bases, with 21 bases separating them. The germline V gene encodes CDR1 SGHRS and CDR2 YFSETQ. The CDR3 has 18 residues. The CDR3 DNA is TGCGCCAGCAGCTTGGTTGGAGACCGGGACAAGGGACATCAGCCCCAGCATTTT. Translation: CASSLVGDRDKGHQPQHF.

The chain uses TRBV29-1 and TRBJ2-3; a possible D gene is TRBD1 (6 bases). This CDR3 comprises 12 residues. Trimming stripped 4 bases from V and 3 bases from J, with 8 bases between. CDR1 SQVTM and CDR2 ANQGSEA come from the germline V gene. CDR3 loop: CSVVQGTDTQYF. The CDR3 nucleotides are TGCAGCGTTGTACAGGGAACAGATACGCAGTATTTT.

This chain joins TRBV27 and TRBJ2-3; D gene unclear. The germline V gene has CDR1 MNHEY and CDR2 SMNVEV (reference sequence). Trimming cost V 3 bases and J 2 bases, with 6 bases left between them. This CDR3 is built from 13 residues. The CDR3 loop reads CASSFRNTDTQYF. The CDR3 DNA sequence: TGTGCCAGCAGTTTCAGGAACACAGATACGCAGTATTTT.

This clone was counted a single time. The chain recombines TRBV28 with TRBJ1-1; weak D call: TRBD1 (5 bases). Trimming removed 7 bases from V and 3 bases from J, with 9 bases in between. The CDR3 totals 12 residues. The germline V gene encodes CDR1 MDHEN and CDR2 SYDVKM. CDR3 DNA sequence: TGTGCCAGCACAGGGTCATACACTGAAGCTTTCTTT. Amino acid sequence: CASTGSYTEAFF.

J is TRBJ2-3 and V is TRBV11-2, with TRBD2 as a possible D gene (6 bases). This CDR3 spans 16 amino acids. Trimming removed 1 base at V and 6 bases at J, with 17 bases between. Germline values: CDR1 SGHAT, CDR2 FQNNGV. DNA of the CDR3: TGTGCCAGCAGCTTAGGGCGGGGAATGGTTACGGATACGCAGTATTTT. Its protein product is CASSLGRGMVTDTQYF.

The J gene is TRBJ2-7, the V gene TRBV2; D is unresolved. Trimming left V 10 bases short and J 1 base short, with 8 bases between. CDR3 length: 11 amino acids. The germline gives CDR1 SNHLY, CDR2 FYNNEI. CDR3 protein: CAILSSYEQYF. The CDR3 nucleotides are TGTGCCATTTTGTCTTCCTACGAGCAGTACTTC. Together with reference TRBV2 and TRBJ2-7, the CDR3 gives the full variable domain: EPEVTQTPSHQVTQMGQEVILRCVPISNHLYFYWYRQILGQKVEFLVSFYNNEISEKSEIFDDQFSVERPDGSNFTLKIRSTKLEDSAMYFCAILSSYEQYFGPGTRLTVT.

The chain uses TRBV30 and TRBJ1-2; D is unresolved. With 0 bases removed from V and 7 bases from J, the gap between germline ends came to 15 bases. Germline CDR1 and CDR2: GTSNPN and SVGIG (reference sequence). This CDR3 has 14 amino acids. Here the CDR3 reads CAWSVLGGLGGYTF. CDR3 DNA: TGTGCCTGGAGTGTACTCGGAGGTCTGGGTGGCTACACCTTC.

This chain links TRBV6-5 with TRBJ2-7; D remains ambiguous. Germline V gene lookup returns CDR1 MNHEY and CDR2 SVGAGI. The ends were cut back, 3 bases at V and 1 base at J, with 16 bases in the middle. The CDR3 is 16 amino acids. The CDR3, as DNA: TGTGCCAGCAGTTATCGGTGGCAGGAGTCATCCTACGAGCAGTACTTC. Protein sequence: CASSYRWQESSYEQYF.

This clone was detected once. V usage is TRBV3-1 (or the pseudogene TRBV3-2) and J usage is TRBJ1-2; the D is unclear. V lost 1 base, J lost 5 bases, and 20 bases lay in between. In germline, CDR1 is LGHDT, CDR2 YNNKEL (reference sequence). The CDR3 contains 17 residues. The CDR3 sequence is CASSQVVDSPFNYGYTF. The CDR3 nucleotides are TGTGCCAGCAGCCAAGTTGTCGATTCTCCCTTTAATTATGGCTACACCTTC.

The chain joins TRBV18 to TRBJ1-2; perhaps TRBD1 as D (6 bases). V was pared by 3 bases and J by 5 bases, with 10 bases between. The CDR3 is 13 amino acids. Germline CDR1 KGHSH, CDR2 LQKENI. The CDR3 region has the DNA TGTGCCAGCTCACCCGACAGGTCTTATGGCTACACCTTC. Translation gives CASSPDRSYGYTF. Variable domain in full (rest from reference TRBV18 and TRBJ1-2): NAGVMQNPRHLVRRRGQEARLRCSPMKGHSHVYWYRQLPEEGLKFMVYLQKENIIDESGMPKERFSAEFPKEGPSILRIQQVVRGDSAAYFCASSPDRSYGYTFGSGTRLTVV.

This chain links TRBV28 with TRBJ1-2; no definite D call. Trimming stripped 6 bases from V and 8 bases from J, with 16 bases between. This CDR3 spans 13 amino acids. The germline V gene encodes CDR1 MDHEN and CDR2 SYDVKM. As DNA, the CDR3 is TGTGCCAGCAGACCCACCTTTTTTGGGGGCTACACCTTC. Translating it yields CASRPTFFGGYTF.

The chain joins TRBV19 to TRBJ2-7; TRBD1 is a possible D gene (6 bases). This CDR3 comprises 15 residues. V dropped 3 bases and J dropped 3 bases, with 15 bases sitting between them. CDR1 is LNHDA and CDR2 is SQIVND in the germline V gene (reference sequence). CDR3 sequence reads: CASSMVFGGVYEQYF. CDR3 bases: TGTGCCAGTAGTATGGTCTTTGGGGGCGTCTACGAGCAGTACTTC.

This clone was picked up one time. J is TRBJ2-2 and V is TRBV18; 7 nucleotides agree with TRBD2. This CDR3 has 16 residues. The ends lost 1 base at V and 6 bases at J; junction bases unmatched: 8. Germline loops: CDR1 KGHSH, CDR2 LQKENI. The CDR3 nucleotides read TGTGCCAGCTCACCACGCGGACTAGATTGGGCCGGGGAGCTGTTTTTT. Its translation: CASSPRGLDWAGELFF.

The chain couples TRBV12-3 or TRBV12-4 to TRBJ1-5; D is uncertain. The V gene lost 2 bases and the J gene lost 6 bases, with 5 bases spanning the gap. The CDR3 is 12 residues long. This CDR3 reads CASSLFSQPQHF. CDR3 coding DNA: TGTGCCAGCAGTTTATTCTCTCAGCCCCAGCATTTT.

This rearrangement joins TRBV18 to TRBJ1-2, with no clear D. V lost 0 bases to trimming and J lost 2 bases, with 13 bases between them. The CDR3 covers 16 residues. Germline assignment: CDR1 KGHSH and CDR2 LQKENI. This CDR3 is CASSPPNPSRNYGYTF. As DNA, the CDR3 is TGTGCCAGCTCACCACCTAACCCGTCACGAAACTATGGCTACACCTTC. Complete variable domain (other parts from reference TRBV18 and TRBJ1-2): NAGVMQNPRHLVRRRGQEARLRCSPMKGHSHVYWYRQLPEEGLKFMVYLQKENIIDESGMPKERFSAEFPKEGPSILRIQQVVRGDSAAYFCASSPPNPSRNYGYTFGSGTRLTVV.

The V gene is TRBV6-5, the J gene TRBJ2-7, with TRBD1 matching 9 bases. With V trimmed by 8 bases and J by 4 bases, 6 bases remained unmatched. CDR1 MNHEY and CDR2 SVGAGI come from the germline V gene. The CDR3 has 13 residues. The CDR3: CASGQGTRYEQYF. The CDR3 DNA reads TGTGCCAGCGGACAGGGGACGAGGTACGAGCAGTACTTC.

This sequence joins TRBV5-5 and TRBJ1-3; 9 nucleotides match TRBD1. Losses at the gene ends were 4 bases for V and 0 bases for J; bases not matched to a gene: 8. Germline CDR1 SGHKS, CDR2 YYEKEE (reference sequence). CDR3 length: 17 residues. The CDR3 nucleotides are TGTGCCAGCAGCCGGGACAGGGCGTTAAACTCTGGAAACACCATATATTTT. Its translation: CASSRDRALNSGNTIYF.

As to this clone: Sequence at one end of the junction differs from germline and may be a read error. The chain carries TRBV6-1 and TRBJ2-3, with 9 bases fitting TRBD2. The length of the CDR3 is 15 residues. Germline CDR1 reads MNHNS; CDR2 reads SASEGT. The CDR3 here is CASSEGGTSRDTQYF. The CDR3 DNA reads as TGTGCCAGCAGTGAAGGGGGGACTAGCAGAGATACGCAGTATTTT.

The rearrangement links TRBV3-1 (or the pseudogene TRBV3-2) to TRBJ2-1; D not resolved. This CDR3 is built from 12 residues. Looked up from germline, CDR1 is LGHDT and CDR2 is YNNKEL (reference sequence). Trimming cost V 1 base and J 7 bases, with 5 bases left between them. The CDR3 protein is CASSQVGNEQFF. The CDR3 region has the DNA TGTGCCAGCAGCCAAGTAGGGAATGAGCAGTTCTTC.

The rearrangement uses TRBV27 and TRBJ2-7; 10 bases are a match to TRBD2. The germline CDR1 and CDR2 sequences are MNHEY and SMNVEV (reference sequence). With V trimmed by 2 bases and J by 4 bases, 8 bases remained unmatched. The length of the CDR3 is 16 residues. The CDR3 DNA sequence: TGTGCCAGCAGTTTAACGTCTAGCGGGAGTGGTTACGAGCAGTACTTC. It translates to CASSLTSSGSGYEQYF.

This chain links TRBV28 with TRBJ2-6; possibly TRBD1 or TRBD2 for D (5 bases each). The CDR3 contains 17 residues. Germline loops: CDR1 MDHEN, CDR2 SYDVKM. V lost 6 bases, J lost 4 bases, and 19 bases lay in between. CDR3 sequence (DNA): TGTGCCAGCAGCAACCGGCCCCAGGGACCCGGGGCCAACGTCCTGACTTTC. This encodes CASSNRPQGPGANVLTF.

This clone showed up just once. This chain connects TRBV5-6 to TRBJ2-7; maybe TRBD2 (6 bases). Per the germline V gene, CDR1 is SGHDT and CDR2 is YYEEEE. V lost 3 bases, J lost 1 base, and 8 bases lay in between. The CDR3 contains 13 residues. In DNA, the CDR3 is TGTGCCAGCAGCTCGGGACTTTCCTACGAGCAGTACTTC. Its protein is CASSSGLSYEQYF.

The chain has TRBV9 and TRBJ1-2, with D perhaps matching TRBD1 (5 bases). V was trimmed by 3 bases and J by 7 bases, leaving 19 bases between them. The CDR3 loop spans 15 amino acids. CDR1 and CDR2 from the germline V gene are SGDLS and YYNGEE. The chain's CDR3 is CASSGESEGRAGYTF. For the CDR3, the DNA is TGTGCCAGCAGCGGAGAATCCGAGGGGAGGGCTGGCTACACCTTC.

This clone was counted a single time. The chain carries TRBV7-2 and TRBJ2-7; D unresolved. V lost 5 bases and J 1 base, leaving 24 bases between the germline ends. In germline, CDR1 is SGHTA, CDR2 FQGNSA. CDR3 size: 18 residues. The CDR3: CASSPAVDYGLTSYEQYF. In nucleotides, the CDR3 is TGTGCCAGCAGCCCCGCAGTGGATTATGGCCTTACATCCTACGAGCAGTACTTC.